This passage covers 23 T cell receptor beta chains from one sample sequenced in a study of identical twins. A single record per CDR3 protein comes from TCRdb applying MiXCR to the 5' RACE reads. The data contain some 250,000 distinct CDR3 sequences, roughly 13% of them singletons. The same specimen was also included in a second study, on yellow fever vaccine responses in identical twins.

Specimen: memory (CD45RO+) T cells sorted from blood. These TCRs come from a woman aged 18-29 years in good health.

The chain joins TRBV12-3 or TRBV12-4 to TRBJ2-2; no clear D. The CDR3 is 11 residues long. The V and J ends lost 7 bases and 9 bases respectively, with 9 bases between them. CDR3 loop: CASKGHRELFF. The CDR3 DNA sequence: TGTGCCAGCAAAGGCCACCGGGAGCTGTTTTTT.

CDR3 DNA sequence: TGTGCCAGCAGCCCGGACAGGGTATTATACGAGCAGTACTTC. Amino acids: CASSPDRVLYEQYF. This rearrangement joins TRBV7-6 to TRBJ2-7; 8 nucleotides line up with TRBD1. Germline V gives CDR1 SGHVS, CDR2 FNYEAQ. The V gene end was trimmed by 5 bases and the J gene end by 4 bases; junction bases not matched to a gene: 7. This CDR3 is 14 amino acids long.

The rearrangement links TRBV18 to TRBJ2-5; no clear D gene. This CDR3 spans 15 amino acids. Per the germline V gene, CDR1 is KGHSH and CDR2 is LQKENI. The V end was cut by 1 base, the J end by 1 base, with 10 bases between. The CDR3 DNA is TGTGCCAGCTCACCACTAATAACACCCCAAGAGACCCAGTACTTC. It is translated as CASSPLITPQETQYF.

This clonotype was observed once. V usage is TRBV10-3 and J usage is TRBJ1-1; D not resolved. CDR1 and CDR2 from the germline V gene are ENHRY and SYGVKD. The V end was cut by 2 bases, the J end by 10 bases, with 11 bases between. The CDR3 loop spans 12 amino acids. CDR3 nucleotide sequence: TGTGCCATCAGTGAGACCATCGGGGTAGCTTTCTTT. It specifies CAISETIGVAFF.

This clonotype was recorded at least ten times. The chain is built from TRBV2 and TRBJ2-1; 10 bases agree with TRBD2. This CDR3 region has 18 residues. Germline lookup yields CDR1 SNHLY and CDR2 FYNNEI. The ends lost 4 bases at V and 0 bases at J; junction bases unmatched: 9. DNA for the CDR3: TGTGCCAGCAGTGTGGCTAGCGGGGGCCCCAGCTCCTACAATGAGCAGTTCTTC. It is translated as CASSVASGGPSSYNEQFF.

The sample holds a few counts of this clonotype. CDR3 protein: CASSKDGRTGGRLAGERDAETQYF. The DNA of the CDR3 is TGTGCCAGCAGCAAAGATGGTAGAACAGGGGGAAGACTAGCGGGAGAGAGGGACGCAGAGACCCAGTACTTC. The rearrangement links TRBV21-1 to TRBJ2-5; the DNA was not used to check the table's D call, TRBD2. TRBV21-1 is a documented pseudogene. The CDR3 is 24 residues long.

CDR3 sequence reads: CATSVVAGSTDTQYF. Here the CDR3 DNA reads TGTGCCACCAGTGTTGTCGCCGGGAGCACAGATACGCAGTATTTT. The chain is built from TRBV24-1 and TRBJ2-3; no clear D gene. Germline values: CDR1 KGHDR, CDR2 SFDVKD. The ends were cut back, 5 bases at V and 0 bases at J, with 11 bases in the middle. The CDR3 spans 15 residues.

A few counts support this clonotype. This chain connects TRBV28 to TRBJ2-7; 8 bases fit TRBD2. CDR1 and CDR2 (germline): MDHEN, SYDVKM. The CDR3 spans 17 residues. The V gene end was trimmed by 6 bases and the J gene end by 1 base; junction bases not matched to a gene: 14. CDR3 region: CASSPGGVAGRSYEQYF. In DNA, the CDR3 is TGTGCCAGCAGCCCTGGGGGAGTAGCGGGAAGGTCCTACGAGCAGTACTTC.

This clonotype was observed many times. The rearrangement links TRBV5-1 to TRBJ2-1; D is unclear. Trimming shortened V by 0 bases and J by 0 bases, and 7 bases separated the two germline ends. Germline V gene sequence: CDR1 SGHRS, CDR2 YFSETQ. CDR3 length: 15 amino acids. CDR3 bases: TGCGCCAGCAGCTTGGAGGGAAGCTCCTACAATGAGCAGTTCTTC. Its protein is CASSLEGSSYNEQFF.

The rearrangement uses TRBV20-1 and TRBJ2-1; D unresolved. Germline assignment: CDR1 DFQATT and CDR2 SNEGSKA (reference sequence). The CDR3 extends over 12 amino acids. V was clipped by 3 bases and J by 8 bases, with 11 bases between them. The CDR3 loop reads CSARSPGDEQFF. The CDR3 DNA is TGCAGTGCTAGGTCGCCCGGAGATGAGCAGTTCTTC.

V and J are TRBV28 and TRBJ2-2; a weak D match, TRBD1 (6 bases). The CDR3 contains 17 residues. Germline V gene sequence: CDR1 MDHEN, CDR2 SYDVKM. V was shortened by 3 bases and J by 0 bases, with 14 bases between the two germline ends. The CDR3 region is CASSFQGFRANTGELFF. Here the CDR3 DNA reads TGTGCCAGCAGTTTCCAGGGGTTCAGGGCGAACACCGGGGAGCTGTTTTTT.

The rearrangement links TRBV20-1 to TRBJ2-1, with 7 positions matching TRBD2. CDR3 length equals 12 residues. With V trimmed by 6 bases and J by 6 bases, 5 bases remained unmatched. Germline V CDR1 and CDR2: DFQATT, SNEGSKA (reference sequence). The chain's CDR3 is CSATGLGNEQFF. For the CDR3, the DNA is TGCAGTGCGACCGGACTAGGCAATGAGCAGTTCTTC.

This clonotype showed up just a few times. DNA of the CDR3: TGTGCCAGCAGCATAGGGACTGGGGCCAACGTCCTGACTTTC. It is translated as CASSIGTGANVLTF. The rearrangement links TRBV12-3 or TRBV12-4 to TRBJ2-6; D gene uncertain. This CDR3 contains 14 residues. Trimming removed 6 bases from V and 2 bases from J, with 8 bases in between.

V usage is TRBV20-1 and J usage is TRBJ1-2, with TRBD1 matching 9 bases. This CDR3 comprises 15 residues. V was pared by 1 base and J by 2 bases, with 5 bases of the junction left unmatched. Germline CDR1 DFQATT, CDR2 SNEGSKA (reference sequence). CDR3 protein: CSARASGTGNYGYTF. Here the CDR3 DNA reads TGCAGTGCTAGAGCGTCCGGGACAGGGAACTATGGCTACACCTTC.

The chain has TRBV5-1 and TRBJ2-7, with a weak D call TRBD2 (5 bases). This CDR3 has 13 residues. The germline V gene encodes CDR1 SGHRS and CDR2 YFSETQ. Deletions cut 0 bases from V and 2 bases from J, with 6 bases between. CDR3 loop: CASSLELAYEQYF. In DNA form, the CDR3 reads TGCGCCAGCAGCTTGGAACTAGCCTACGAGCAGTACTTC.

The DNA for the CDR3 is TGTGCCAGCAGCCCCGGTGGGGGACTAGGGTGGGAGACCCAGTACTTC. It yields the protein CASSPGGGLGWETQYF. This rearrangement joins TRBV7-9 to TRBJ2-5, with 8 bases that match TRBD2. CDR1 is SEHNR, CDR2 FQNEAQ, per germline (reference sequence). J lost 5 bases, V lost 5 bases, and 13 bases had no gene match. CDR3 length: 16 residues.

This clonotype showed up many times. The chain employs TRBV11-3 and TRBJ2-5, with D perhaps matching TRBD2 (5 bases). CDR3 length: 16 residues. Germline CDR1 and CDR2: SGHNT and YENEEA. V lost 1 base and J 1 base, leaving 13 bases between the germline ends. CDR3 nucleotide sequence: TGTGCCAGCAGCTTAGGAAGCGGAGGTAGCCAAGAGACCCAGTACTTC. Its protein is CASSLGSGGSQETQYF.

This clonotype was counted only a few times. The rearrangement links TRBV12-3 or TRBV12-4 to TRBJ2-5; 11 bases are shared with TRBD2. The junction had 7 bases not matched to a gene; V was cut back by 5 bases and J by 2 bases. This CDR3 has 16 residues. The CDR3: CASSPGTSGNQETQYF. CDR3 DNA: TGTGCCAGCAGTCCTGGGACTAGCGGCAATCAAGAGACCCAGTACTTC.

The chain uses TRBV3-1 and TRBJ2-1, with D unclear. From germline, CDR1 is LGHDT and CDR2 YNNKEL (reference sequence). Trimming took 11 bases from V and 0 from J, leaving 23 bases between them. The CDR3 extends over 17 amino acids. CDR3 amino acids: CAPSSPRSSSSYNEQFF. The CDR3 nucleotides are TGTGCCCCCTCGTCTCCGAGATCCTCCAGCTCCTACAATGAGCAGTTCTTC.

There are many counts of this clonotype. The chain couples TRBV29-1 to TRBJ2-7; D call uncertain. V was cut by 0 bases and J by 9 bases, with 9 bases left in between. Germline loops: CDR1 SQVTM, CDR2 ANQGSEA. This CDR3 has 11 amino acids. CDR3 nucleotides: TGCAGCGTTGAAGATCGGGCCTGGCAGTACTTC. This gives the protein CSVEDRAWQYF.

This clonotype has a count of ten or more. This chain uses TRBV20-1 with TRBJ2-7, with D hard to call. The germline V and J ends were trimmed by 8 bases and 2 bases, with 16 bases remaining between them. Germline CDR1 and CDR2: DFQATT and SNEGSKA (reference sequence). This CDR3 spans 13 amino acids. The CDR3 here is CSQRIVYPYEQYF. CDR3 sequence (DNA): TGCAGTCAACGGATAGTTTACCCCTACGAGCAGTACTTC.

This clonotype was seen only a few times. The rearrangement links TRBV6-2 or TRBV6-3 to TRBJ2-1; weak D call: TRBD1 (5 bases). The CDR3 is 13 residues long. Deletions cut 7 bases from V and 5 bases from J, with 12 bases between. Germline values: CDR1 MNHEY, CDR2 SVGEGT. In DNA, the CDR3 is TGTGCCAGCAATACCGACAGCCACAATGAGCAGTTCTTC. Amino acid sequence: CASNTDSHNEQFF.

The chain uses TRBV6-4 and TRBJ2-1; 10 bases are a match to TRBD2. Germline CDR1 MRHNA, CDR2 SNTAGT. The CDR3 loop spans 16 amino acids. Trimming took 6 bases from V and 6 from J; bases not matched to a gene: 11. CDR3 sequence: CASSPGESGGANEQFF. The CDR3 nucleotides are TGTGCCAGCAGCCCCGGTGAGAGCGGGGGGGCCAATGAGCAGTTCTTC.